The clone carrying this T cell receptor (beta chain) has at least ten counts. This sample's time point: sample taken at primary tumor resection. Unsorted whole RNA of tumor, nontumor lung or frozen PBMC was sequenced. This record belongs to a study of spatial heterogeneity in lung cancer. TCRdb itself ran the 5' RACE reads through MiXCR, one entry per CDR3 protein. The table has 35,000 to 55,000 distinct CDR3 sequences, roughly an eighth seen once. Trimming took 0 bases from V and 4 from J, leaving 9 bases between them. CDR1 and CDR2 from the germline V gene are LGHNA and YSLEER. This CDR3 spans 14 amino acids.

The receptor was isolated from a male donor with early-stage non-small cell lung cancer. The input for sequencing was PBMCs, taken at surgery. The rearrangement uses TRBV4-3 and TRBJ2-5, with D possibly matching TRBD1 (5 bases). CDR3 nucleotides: TGCGCCAGCAGCCAAGAATTCAGGGTAGAGACCCAGTACTTC. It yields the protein CASSQEFRVETQYF.